The T cell receptor (beta chain) described here comes from a study of T cell responses to AZD1222 COVID-19 vaccine. Background on the study: Both about-4-week and about-12-week second-dose recipients were combined. Study outcomes and limitations: Breadth and depth of Spike-specific TCRs rose after two AZD1222 doses. Samples come after the peak T cell response, not at day 14. It should be noted that donors were predominantly white British and more often female, and clonal diversity was possibly underestimated.

V was clipped by 3 bases and J by 11 bases, with 20 bases between them. Per germline, CDR1 SNHLY and CDR2 FYNNEI. The CDR3 extends over 15 amino acids. About this clone itself: Its antigen is as yet unknown.

The method was immunoSEQ multiplex PCR; TCRdb's version includes in-frame clones alone and lacks a portion of them. The repertoire consists of about 140,000 clones, with 80% to 90% occurring once and the leading ten covering more than 5.5%. The sample consisted of peripheral blood, taken on day 0 of AZD1222 vaccination. The gene calls are TRBV2 and TRBJ2-1, with D unresolved. This TCR derives from an adult in good health. The CDR3 coding sequence is TGTGCCAGCAGTGAGTTACGGTCGACACCATCGAAGCAGTTCTTC. Its translation is CASSELRSTPSKQFF.